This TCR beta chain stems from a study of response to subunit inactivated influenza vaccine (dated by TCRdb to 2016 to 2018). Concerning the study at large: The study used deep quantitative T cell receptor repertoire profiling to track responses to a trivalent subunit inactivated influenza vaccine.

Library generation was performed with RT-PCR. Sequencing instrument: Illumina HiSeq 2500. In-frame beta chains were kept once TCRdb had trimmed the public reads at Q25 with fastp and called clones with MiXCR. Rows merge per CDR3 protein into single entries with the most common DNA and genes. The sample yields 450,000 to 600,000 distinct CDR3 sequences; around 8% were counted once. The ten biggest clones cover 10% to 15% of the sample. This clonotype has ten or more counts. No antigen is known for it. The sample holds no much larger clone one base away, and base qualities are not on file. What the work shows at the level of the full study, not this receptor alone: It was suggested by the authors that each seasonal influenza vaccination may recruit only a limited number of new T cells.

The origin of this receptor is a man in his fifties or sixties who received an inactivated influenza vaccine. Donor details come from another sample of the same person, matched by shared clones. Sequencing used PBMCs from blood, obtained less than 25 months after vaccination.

The bases are TGTGCCAGCAGTCTCTCACTAGCGGGAGAGAACACCGGGGAGCTGTTTTTT. Its protein product is CASSLSLAGENTGELFF. Recombination connected TRBV28 to TRBJ2-2, and TRBD2 aligns with 11 junction nucleotides. Its CDR3 holds 17 amino acids, cysteine through phenylalanine. The kept DNA is CDR3 alone, 51 bases in frame from the first base. Ends trimmed: V by 5 bases, J by 1 base; bases unmatched to a gene: 6. As encoded in the germline V gene, CDR1 is MDHEN while CDR2 is SYDVKM.